One sample yielded the 12 T cell receptor beta chains listed below, sequenced in a study of OX40 agonist ivuxolimab in advanced cancers. TCRdb's table, derived via immunoSEQ multiplex PCR, lists solely in-frame clones and lacks some. The table records some 94,000 clones, 92% of them present only once. The sequencing here drew on CD4+ or CD8+ T cells sorted from blood, taken in a trial of the OX40 agonist ivuxolimab. The receptors shown here come from an adult with an advanced solid tumor such as melanoma, head and neck, liver or kidney cancer.

The chain joins TRBV11-2 to TRBJ2-1, with 11 nucleotides matching TRBD2. Germline V CDR1 and CDR2: SGHAT, FQNNGV. This CDR3 region has 12 residues. V shed 4 bases, J shed 13 bases, and the junction held 3 bases outside the gene matches. In nucleotides, the CDR3 is TGTGCCAGCAGCTATAGCGGGAGGGGCCAGTTCTTC. It is translated as CASSYSGRGQFF.

V and J are TRBV30 and TRBJ2-5; no reliable D call. Germline V CDR1 and CDR2: GTSNPN, SVGIG (reference sequence). V was clipped by 0 bases and J by 3 bases, with 2 bases between them. CDR3 size: 11 residues. The DNA for the CDR3 is TGTGCCTGGAGTGTGGAAGAGACCCAGTACTTC. This encodes CAWSVEETQYF.

V usage is TRBV27 and J usage is TRBJ1-6, with D perhaps TRBD1 (6 bases). CDR3 size: 14 residues. With 5 bases removed from V and 4 bases from J, the gap between germline ends came to 9 bases. In germline, CDR1 is MNHEY, CDR2 SMNVEV (reference sequence). CDR3 in DNA: TGTGCCAGCAGTCCAGGGGTATATAATTCACCCCTCCACTTT. Amino acid sequence: CASSPGVYNSPLHF.

The rearrangement joins TRBV4-2 to TRBJ1-4; D is unresolved. The CDR3 has 11 residues. The V end lost 0 bases, the J end lost 7 bases, and 0 bases lay between the germline ends. Germline loops: CDR1 LGHNA, CDR2 YNFKEQ. CDR3 bases: TGTGCCAGCAGCCAAGATGAAAAACTGTTTTTT. This gives the protein CASSQDEKLFF.

The gene calls are TRBV7-9 and TRBJ1-1; tentatively, D is TRBD1 (5 bases). CDR3 length: 17 residues. Germline lookup yields CDR1 SEHNR and CDR2 FQNEAQ (reference sequence). V lost 3 bases, J lost 6 bases, and 23 bases lay in between. The CDR3 here is CASSFGPGDYRLSEAFF. The CDR3 DNA follows: TGTGCCAGCAGCTTTGGCCCGGGGGACTACCGGCTCTCTGAAGCTTTCTTT.

Turning to this clone: The junction does not match germline at one end; this may be a read error. The chain employs TRBV13 and TRBJ2-7; the match to TRBD2 covers 7 bases. The CDR3 is made up of 16 amino acids. Germline CDR1 is PRHDT and CDR2 is FYEKMQ (reference sequence). The CDR3 loop reads CAGSLGVREGIYEQYF. The CDR3 coding sequence is TGTGCCGGCAGCTTAGGCGTAAGGGAGGGAATCTACGAGCAGTACTTC.

This chain connects TRBV27 to TRBJ2-2; 8 bases align to TRBD2. The V and J ends lost 4 bases and 9 bases, in that order; junction bases with no gene match: 7. The CDR3 runs 14 residues. Germline values: CDR1 MNHEY, CDR2 SMNVEV (reference sequence). This CDR3 is CASSSAGGRRELFF. The DNA of the CDR3 is TGTGCCAGCAGTTCCGCGGGAGGCCGTAGGGAGCTGTTTTTT.

This rearrangement joins TRBV7-8 to TRBJ2-5; tentative D call: TRBD1 (5 bases). Trimming removed 0 bases at V and 3 bases at J, with 8 bases between. This CDR3 region has 14 residues. CDR1 SGHVS and CDR2 FQNEAQ come from the germline V gene. The CDR3 nucleotides read TGTGCCAGCAGCTTAGCGACAGTCGAAGAGACCCAGTACTTC. Its translation is CASSLATVEETQYF. The full variable domain, completed using reference TRBV7-8 and TRBJ2-5, is GAGVSQSPRYKVAKRGQDVALRCDPISGHVSLFWYQQALGQGPEFLTYFQNEAQLDKSGLPSDRFFAERPEGSVSTLKIQRTQQEDSAVYLCASSLATVEETQYFGPGTRLLVL.

The chain couples TRBV30 to TRBJ2-7; D uncertain. The CDR3 sequence is 11 residues long. CDR1 is GTSNPN, CDR2 SVGIG, per germline (reference sequence). Trimming cost V 6 bases and J 3 bases, with 9 bases left between them. The CDR3 DNA reads TGTGCCTGTCGCGTGGGCTACGAGCAGTACTTC. As protein: CACRVGYEQYF.

J is TRBJ2-5 and V is TRBV12-5; D is perhaps TRBD1 (6 bases). The CDR3 spans 16 residues. V lost 0 bases to trimming and J lost 3 bases, with 14 bases between them. Looked up from germline, CDR1 is LGHNT and CDR2 is FRNRAP. The CDR3 sequence: CASGLVLSDREETQYF. The DNA for the CDR3 is TGTGCTAGTGGTTTGGTCCTGTCGGACAGAGAAGAGACCCAGTACTTC.

V and J are TRBV19 and TRBJ1-1; weak D call: TRBD1 (5 bases). Trimming took off 6 bases at V and 4 bases at J, with 15 bases between the two ends. CDR1 and CDR2 from the germline V gene are LNHDA and SQIVND (reference sequence). The CDR3 has 14 amino acids. CDR3 DNA sequence: TGTGCCAGTAGCTCCGGGGGTGCGGGCACTGAAGCTTTCTTT. It translates to CASSSGGAGTEAFF.

The CDR3 spells CASRIMSGQGTGELFF. CDR3 nucleotide sequence: TGTGCCAGCAGGATTATGAGCGGTCAGGGCACCGGGGAGCTGTTTTTT. The genes are TRBV27 and TRBJ2-2, with D perhaps assigned TRBD1 or TRBD2 (5 bases each). Germline CDR1 reads MNHEY; CDR2 reads SMNVEV (reference sequence). V lost 6 bases and J 4 bases, leaving 18 bases between the germline ends. This CDR3 contains 16 residues.